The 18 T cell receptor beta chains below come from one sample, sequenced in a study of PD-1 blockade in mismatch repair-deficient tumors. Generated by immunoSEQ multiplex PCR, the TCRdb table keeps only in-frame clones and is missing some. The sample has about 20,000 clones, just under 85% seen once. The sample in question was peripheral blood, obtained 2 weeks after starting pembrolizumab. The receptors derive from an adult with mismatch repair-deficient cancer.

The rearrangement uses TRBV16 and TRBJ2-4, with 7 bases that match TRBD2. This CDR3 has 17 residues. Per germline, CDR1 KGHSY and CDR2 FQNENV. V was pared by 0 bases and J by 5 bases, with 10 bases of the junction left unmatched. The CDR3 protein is CASSQSHLPGLQNIQYF. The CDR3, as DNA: TGTGCCAGCAGCCAATCTCATCTGCCGGGACTACAAAACATTCAGTACTTC. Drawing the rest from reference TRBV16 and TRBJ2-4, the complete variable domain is GEEVAQTPKHLVRGEGQKAKLYCAPIKGHSYVFWYQQVLKNEFKFLISFQNENVFDETGMPKERFSAKCLPNSPCSLEIQATKLEDSAVYFCASSQSHLPGLQNIQYFGAGTRLSVL.

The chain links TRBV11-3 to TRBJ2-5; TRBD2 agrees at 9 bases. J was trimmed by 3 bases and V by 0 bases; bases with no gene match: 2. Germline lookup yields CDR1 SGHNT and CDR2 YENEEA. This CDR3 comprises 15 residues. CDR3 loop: CASSLEGTSKETQYF. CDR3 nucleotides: TGTGCCAGCAGCTTAGAGGGGACTAGCAAAGAGACCCAGTACTTC.

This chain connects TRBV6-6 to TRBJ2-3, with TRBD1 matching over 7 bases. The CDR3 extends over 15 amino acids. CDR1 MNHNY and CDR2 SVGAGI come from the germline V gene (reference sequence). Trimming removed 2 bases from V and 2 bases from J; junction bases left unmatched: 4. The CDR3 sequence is CASSYLDRFTDTQYF. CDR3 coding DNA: TGTGCCAGCAGTTACCTGGACAGGTTCACAGATACGCAGTATTTT.

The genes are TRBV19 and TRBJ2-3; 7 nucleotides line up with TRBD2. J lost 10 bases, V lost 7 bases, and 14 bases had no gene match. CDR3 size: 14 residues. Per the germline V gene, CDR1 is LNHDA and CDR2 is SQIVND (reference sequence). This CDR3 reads CASTPGGGAPAQYF. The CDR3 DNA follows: TGTGCCAGTACCCCCGGGGGAGGGGCACCTGCGCAGTATTTT.

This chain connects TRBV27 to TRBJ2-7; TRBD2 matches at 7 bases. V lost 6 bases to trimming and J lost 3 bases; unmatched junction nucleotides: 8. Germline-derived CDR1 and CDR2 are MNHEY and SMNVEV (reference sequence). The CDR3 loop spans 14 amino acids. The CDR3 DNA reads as TGTGCCAGCAGCTGGAGCGGGGAAAACTACGAGCAGTACTTC. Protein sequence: CASSWSGENYEQYF.

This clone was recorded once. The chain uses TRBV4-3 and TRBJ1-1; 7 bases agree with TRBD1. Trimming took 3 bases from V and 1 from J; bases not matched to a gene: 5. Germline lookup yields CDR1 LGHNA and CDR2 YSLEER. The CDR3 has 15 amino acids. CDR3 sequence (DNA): TGCGCCAGCAGCCAGGGGGGACAGAGGAACACTGAAGCTTTCTTT. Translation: CASSQGGQRNTEAFF.

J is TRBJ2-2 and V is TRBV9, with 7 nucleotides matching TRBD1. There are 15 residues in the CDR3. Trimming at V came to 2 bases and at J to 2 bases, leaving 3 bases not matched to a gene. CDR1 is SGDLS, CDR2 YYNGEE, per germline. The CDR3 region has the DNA TGTGCCAGCAGCGTGGGACAGTTAAACACCGGGGAGCTGTTTTTT. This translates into CASSVGQLNTGELFF.

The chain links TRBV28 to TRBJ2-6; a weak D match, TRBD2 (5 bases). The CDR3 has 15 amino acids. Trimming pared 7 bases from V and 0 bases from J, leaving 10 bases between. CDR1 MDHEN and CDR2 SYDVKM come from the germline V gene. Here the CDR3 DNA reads TGTGCCAGCACCCCCCGGGGCTCTGGGGCCAACGTCCTGACTTTC. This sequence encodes CASTPRGSGANVLTF.

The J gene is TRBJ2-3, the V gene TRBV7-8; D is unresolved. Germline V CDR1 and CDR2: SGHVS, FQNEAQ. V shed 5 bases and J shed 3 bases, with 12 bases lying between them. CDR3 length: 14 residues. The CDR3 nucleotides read TGTGCCAGCAGCCTACGTTTAACAACAGATACGCAGTATTTT. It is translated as CASSLRLTTDTQYF.

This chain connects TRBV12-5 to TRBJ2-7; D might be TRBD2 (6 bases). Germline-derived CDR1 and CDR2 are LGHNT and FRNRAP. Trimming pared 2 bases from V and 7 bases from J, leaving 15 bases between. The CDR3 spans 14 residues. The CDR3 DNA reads TGTGCTAGTGGTTTGCCATCGACGGGGAGGGAGCAGTACTTC. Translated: CASGLPSTGREQYF.

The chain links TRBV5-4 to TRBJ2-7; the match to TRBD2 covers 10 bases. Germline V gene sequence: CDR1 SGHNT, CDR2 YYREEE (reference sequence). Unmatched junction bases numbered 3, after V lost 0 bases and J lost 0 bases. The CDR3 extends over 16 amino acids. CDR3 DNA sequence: TGTGCCAGCAGCTTGGACCTAGCGGGGGCCTCCTACGAGCAGTACTTC. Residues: CASSLDLAGASYEQYF.

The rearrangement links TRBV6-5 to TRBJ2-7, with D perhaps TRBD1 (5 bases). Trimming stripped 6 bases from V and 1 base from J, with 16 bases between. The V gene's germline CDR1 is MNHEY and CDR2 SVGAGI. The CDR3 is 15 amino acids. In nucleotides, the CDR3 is TGTGCCAGCAGCCCCGTCAGGGTTCCTTCCTACGAGCAGTACTTC. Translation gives CASSPVRVPSYEQYF.

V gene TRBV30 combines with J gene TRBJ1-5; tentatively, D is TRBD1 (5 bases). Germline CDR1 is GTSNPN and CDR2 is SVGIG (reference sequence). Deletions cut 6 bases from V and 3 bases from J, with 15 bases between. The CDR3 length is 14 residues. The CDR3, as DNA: TGTGCCTGTGGAACAGGCACCAACAATCAGCCCCAGCATTTT. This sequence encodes CACGTGTNNQPQHF.

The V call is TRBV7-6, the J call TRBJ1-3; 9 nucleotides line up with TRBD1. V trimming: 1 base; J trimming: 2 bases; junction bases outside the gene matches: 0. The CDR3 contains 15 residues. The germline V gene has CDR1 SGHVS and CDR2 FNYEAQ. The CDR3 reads CASSLGQGAGNTIYF. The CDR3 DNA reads TGTGCCAGCAGCTTAGGACAGGGGGCTGGAAACACCATATATTTT.

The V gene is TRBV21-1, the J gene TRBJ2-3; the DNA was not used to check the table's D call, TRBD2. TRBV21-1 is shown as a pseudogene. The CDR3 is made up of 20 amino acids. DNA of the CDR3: TGTGCCAGCAGCAAAGGGACTAGCGGGAGTCCGTCACCTTCCACAGATACGCAGTATTTT. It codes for CASSKGTSGSPSPSTDTQYF.

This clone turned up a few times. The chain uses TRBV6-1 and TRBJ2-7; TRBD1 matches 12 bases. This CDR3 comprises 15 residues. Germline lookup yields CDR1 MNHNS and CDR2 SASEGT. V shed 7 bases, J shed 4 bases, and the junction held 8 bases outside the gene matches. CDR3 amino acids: CASTDGTGGAYEQYF. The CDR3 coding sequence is TGTGCCAGCACCGACGGGACAGGGGGCGCGTACGAGCAGTACTTC.

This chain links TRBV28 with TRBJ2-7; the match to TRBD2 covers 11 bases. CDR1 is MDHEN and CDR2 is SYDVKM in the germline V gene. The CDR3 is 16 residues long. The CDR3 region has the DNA TGTTCTTACGCTAGCGGGAGGATCTTGGATCCTACCGAGCAGTACTTC. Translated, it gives CSYASGRILDPTEQYF.

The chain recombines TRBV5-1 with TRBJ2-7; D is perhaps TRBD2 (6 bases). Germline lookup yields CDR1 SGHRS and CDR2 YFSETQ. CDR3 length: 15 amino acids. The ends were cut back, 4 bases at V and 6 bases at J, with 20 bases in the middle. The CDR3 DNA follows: TGCGCCAGCAGCCATCTTGGAGCCGAGGAGGGCGAGCAGTACTTC. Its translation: CASSHLGAEEGEQYF.